The clone carrying this TCR beta chain was counted between two and nine times. Its antigen is not identified. The data stem from a study of vaccination and CD4 T cells after COVID-19. For the study at large: SARS-CoV-2, HCoV-NL63, HCoV-OC43 and HCoV-229E supplied the overlapping spike peptides used to stimulate cells. Study-level results: Spike mono-reactivity was evident in 304 of the 307 vaccine-specific clones derived from convalescent patients.

Time point specified: late sampling 161 to 241 days after vaccination in a few convalescent patients. Treatment here: roughly ten-day PBMC culture with coronavirus spike peptide pools or control peptides (ViraFEST assay). Scientists ran DNA taken from cultured CD4+ T cells through the Oncomine TCR Beta short-read assay for sequencing. In TCRdb, the PCR reads were re-called with MiXCR into one record per CDR3 protein. The sample includes under 25,000 distinct CDR3 sequences, about a third of them seen just once. The V gene end was trimmed by 3 bases and the J gene end by 2 bases; junction bases not matched to a gene: 3. Germline CDR1 DFQATT, CDR2 SNEGSKA (reference sequence). The CDR3 has 15 residues.

The sequencing here drew on CD4+ T cells from blood, cultured in vitro, taken about 7 months after SARS-CoV-2 vaccination. This chain joins TRBV20-1 and TRBJ2-7; 14 bases align to TRBD2. The receptor comes from a human donor who had recovered from COVID-19. The CDR3 here is CSARAGLAGAYEQYF. The CDR3 DNA follows: TGCAGTGCTAGGGCGGGACTAGCGGGGGCCTACGAGCAGTACTTC.